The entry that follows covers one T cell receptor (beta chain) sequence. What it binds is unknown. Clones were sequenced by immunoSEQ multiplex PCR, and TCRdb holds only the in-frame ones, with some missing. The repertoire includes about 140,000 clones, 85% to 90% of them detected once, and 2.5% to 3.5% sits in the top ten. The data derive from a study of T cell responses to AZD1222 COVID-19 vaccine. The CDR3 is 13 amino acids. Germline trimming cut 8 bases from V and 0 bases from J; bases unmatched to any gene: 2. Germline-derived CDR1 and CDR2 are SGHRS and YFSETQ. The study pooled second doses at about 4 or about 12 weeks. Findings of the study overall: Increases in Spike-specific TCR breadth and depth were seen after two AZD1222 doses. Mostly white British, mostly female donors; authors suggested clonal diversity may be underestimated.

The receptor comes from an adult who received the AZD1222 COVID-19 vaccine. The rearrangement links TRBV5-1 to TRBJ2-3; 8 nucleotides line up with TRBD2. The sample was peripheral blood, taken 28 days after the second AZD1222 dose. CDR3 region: CASTSGSTDTQYF. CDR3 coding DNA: TGCGCCAGTACTAGCGGAAGCACAGATACGCAGTATTTT.